The present T cell receptor beta chain was sequenced within a study of T cell repertoires in cytomegalovirus infection. TCRdb processed the reads anew with MiXCR; each CDR3 protein has one entry. The sample carries fewer than 900,000 distinct CDR3 sequences, 29% recorded once. General study results and limits: In two of eight donors, the top clonotype was HLA-C-restricted CMV-specific. Summed frequency of shared TCR beta families picked out CMV carriers who also had the relevant HLA.

This clonotype was picked up many times. What it binds is unknown. Sequencing was performed on cultured CD8+ T cells from PBMCs, taken from culture after CMV antigen stimulation. The source of this sequence is a human donor in good health (CMV status not recorded). Some clones in this sample may be carry-over from other donors' samples.

The CDR3 loop reads CATSDLRLRGVDDSTDTQYF. In DNA form, the CDR3 reads TGTGCCACCAGTGATTTGAGGTTGCGGGGGGTCGATGATAGCACAGATACGCAGTATTTT. This chain joins TRBV24-1 and TRBJ2-3; 8 positions match TRBD2. The V gene end was trimmed by 0 bases and the J gene end by 0 bases; junction bases not matched to a gene: 13. This CDR3 region has 20 residues. CDR1 and CDR2 (germline): KGHDR, SFDVKD.